This TCR beta chain appears in the sequencing data of a study of blood T cell repertoires in COVID-19. Study-level information: Donors in the United States, Italy and Spain gave samples during acute or convalescent COVID-19.

This CDR3 has 14 amino acids. Germline V CDR1 and CDR2: LGHDT, YNNKEL (reference sequence). Trimming removed 0 bases from V and 11 bases from J, with 16 bases in between. Under the authors' procedure: The authors estimated nucleated cell counts from reference gene primer amplification. Clones were read by immunoSEQ multiplex PCR, and TCRdb kept only the in-frame ones, dropping some. V and J calls and clone size are as listed in that table; D and trimming were resolved from the DNA. Of 180,000 or so clones listed, roughly nine tenths were seen once; the top ten hold around 0.99%. The rearrangement joins TRBV3-1 (or the pseudogene TRBV3-2) to TRBJ1-1; TRBD1 might be the D (6 bases). The receptor comes from a man aged 18 to 29 with acute or convalescent COVID-19. Source material: peripheral blood. The CDR3 sequence: CASSQEGGGGMAFF. The CDR3 DNA reads TGTGCCAGCAGCCAAGAGGGGGGGGGCGGAATGGCTTTCTTT.